Below, 30 T cell receptor beta chains from the same sample are listed, as sequenced in a study of blood T cell repertoires in COVID-19. Assay used: immunoSEQ multiplex PCR; TCRdb lists only in-frame clones, some missing. The table includes about 200,000 clones, roughly 88% detected once. The sample consisted of PBMCs or T cells enriched from blood (not recorded which). The receptors come from a man aged 40-50 years with acute COVID-19.

The chain carries TRBV7-2 and TRBJ1-5; D gene ambiguous. V shed 1 base and J shed 4 bases, with 5 bases lying between them. This CDR3 comprises 13 residues. From germline, CDR1 is SGHTA and CDR2 FQGNSA. CDR3 sequence reads: CASSLVLNQPQHF. CDR3 DNA: TGTGCCAGCAGCTTAGTCCTGAATCAGCCCCAGCATTTT.

The genes are TRBV2 and TRBJ2-5; maybe TRBD2 (6 bases). The CDR3 has 12 amino acids. Deletions cut 8 bases from V and 1 base from J, with 8 bases between. CDR1 is SNHLY and CDR2 is FYNNEI in the germline V gene. The CDR3 DNA is TGTGCCAGCTTGCGGGGCCAAGAGACCCAGTACTTC. This codes for CASLRGQETQYF.

The chain has TRBV28 and TRBJ1-2, with 9 bases aligning to TRBD1. Germline lookup yields CDR1 MDHEN and CDR2 SYDVKM. The ends lost 5 bases at V and 4 bases at J; junction bases unmatched: 2. This CDR3 has 13 residues. The CDR3 spells CASSKTGGYGYTF. In nucleotides, the CDR3 is TGTGCCAGCAGTAAGACAGGGGGCTATGGCTACACCTTC.

This chain joins TRBV7-2 and TRBJ2-7, with D maybe TRBD2 (5 bases). Deletions cut 1 base from V and 6 bases from J, with 13 bases between. The CDR3 consists of 14 residues. Germline V gene data show CDR1 as SGHTA and CDR2 as FQGNSA. DNA for the CDR3: TGTGCCAGCAGCTTAGGTGGGATGGGGAGCGAGCAGTACTTC. Amino acids: CASSLGGMGSEQYF.

This clone was recorded a few times. V and J are TRBV4-1 and TRBJ1-3; D is perhaps TRBD1 (5 bases). Germline V CDR1 and CDR2: MGHRA, YSYEKL. Trimming left V 0 bases short and J 9 bases short, with 18 bases between. There are 16 residues in the CDR3. The CDR3 loop is CASSQDKRGWGGTIYF. CDR3 nucleotides: TGCGCCAGCAGCCAAGATAAAAGGGGCTGGGGGGGCACCATATATTTT.

The J gene is TRBJ2-5, the V gene TRBV3-1 (or the pseudogene TRBV3-2); D perhaps matches TRBD2 (5 bases). V was trimmed by 8 bases and J by 4 bases, leaving 11 bases between them. Germline V gives CDR1 LGHDT, CDR2 YNNKEL (reference sequence). The CDR3 totals 12 residues. The CDR3 nucleotides are TGTGCCAGCGGCGGGCTGGTAGAGACCCAGTACTTC. This encodes CASGGLVETQYF.

This clone was picked up a small number of times. The chain has TRBV19 and TRBJ1-5, with TRBD1 matching 7 bases. After removal of 10 bases from V and 6 bases from J, the junction contained 9 bases not matched to a gene. The length of the CDR3 is 13 residues. Germline V gene lookup returns CDR1 LNHDA and CDR2 SQIVND (reference sequence). For the CDR3, the DNA is TGTGCCACCGAGACAGGGCGGGGTCAGCCCCAGCATTTT. This sequence encodes CATETGRGQPQHF.

This clone was counted once. CDR3 in amino acids: CASSFRHRPNYEQYF. CDR3 DNA: TGTGCCAGCAGCTTTCGTCACAGGCCCAACTACGAGCAGTACTTC. This sequence joins TRBV7-7 and TRBJ2-7; tentatively, D is TRBD1 (5 bases). Germline V lookup: CDR1 SSHAT, CDR2 FNYEAQ (reference sequence). The V end was cut by 3 bases, the J end by 3 bases, with 15 bases between. The CDR3 runs 15 residues. The full variable domain, rest sourced from reference TRBV7-7 and TRBJ2-7, is GAGVSQSPRYKVTKRGQDVTLRCDPISSHATLYWYQQALGQGPEFLTYFNYEAQPDKSGLPSDRFSAERPEGSISTLTIQRTEQRDSAMYRCASSFRHRPNYEQYFGPGTRLTVT.

This clone was picked up a small number of times. This chain uses TRBV5-1 with TRBJ1-4; TRBD1 matches at 8 bases. The CDR3 totals 14 residues. With 4 bases clipped from V and 8 bases from J, the junction kept 7 bases outside the gene matches. CDR1 SGHRS and CDR2 YFSETQ come from the germline V gene. The CDR3 reads CASSDPGQVEKLFF. In DNA, the CDR3 is TGCGCCAGCAGCGACCCGGGACAGGTCGAAAAACTGTTTTTT.

V and J are TRBV13 and TRBJ1-1, with D possibly being TRBD1 (6 bases). The ends were cut back, 5 bases at V and 5 bases at J, with 18 bases in the middle. CDR1 is PRHDT, CDR2 FYEKMQ, per germline (reference sequence). The CDR3 is 15 amino acids. The CDR3 coding sequence is TGTGCCAGCAGCCCGGCAACAGGGAGATGGACTGAAGCTTTCTTT. Translating gives CASSPATGRWTEAFF.

The J gene is TRBJ2-4, the V gene TRBV9, with D maybe TRBD1 (6 bases). The germline V gene encodes CDR1 SGDLS and CDR2 YYNGEE. The CDR3 is 14 amino acids. V was clipped by 3 bases and J by 8 bases, with 15 bases between them. CDR3 protein: CASSETSGVHIQYF. The CDR3 DNA is TGTGCCAGCAGCGAGACCTCAGGGGTTCACATTCAGTACTTC.

The chain uses TRBV7-2 and TRBJ2-7; perhaps TRBD1 as D (6 bases). Trimming removed 4 bases from V and 0 bases from J, with 10 bases in between. The CDR3 sequence is 14 residues long. The germline V gene has CDR1 SGHTA and CDR2 FQGNSA. The CDR3 here is CASSWTDSSYEQYF. For the CDR3, the DNA is TGTGCCAGCAGCTGGACAGACAGCTCCTACGAGCAGTACTTC.

V is TRBV14 and J is TRBJ2-3, with D tentatively TRBD1 (5 bases). Germline CDR1 SGHDN, CDR2 FVKESK. CDR3 length: 13 residues. V gave up 4 bases and J gave up 6 bases, with 11 bases separating them. The CDR3 nucleotides read TGTGCCAGCAGCCTAGGGGTAGGGGATACGCAGTATTTT. Amino acids: CASSLGVGDTQYF.

This sequence joins TRBV2 and TRBJ1-5; 7 bases align to TRBD1. This CDR3 comprises 14 residues. Trimming took 4 bases from V and 3 from J; bases not matched to a gene: 3. Germline V gene data show CDR1 as SNHLY and CDR2 as FYNNEI. The CDR3 DNA reads as TGTGCCAGCAGTGTAACAGGGGACAATCAGCCCCAGCATTTT. It yields the protein CASSVTGDNQPQHF. The entire variable domain, with the rest obtained from reference TRBV2 and TRBJ1-5, is as follows: EPEVTQTPSHQVTQMGQEVILRCVPISNHLYFYWYRQILGQKVEFLVSFYNNEISEKSEIFDDQFSVERPDGSNFTLKIRSTKLEDSAMYFCASSVTGDNQPQHFGDGTRLSIL.

The rearrangement joins TRBV24-1 to TRBJ1-2, with TRBD1 matching over 9 bases. The CDR3 loop spans 16 amino acids. After removal of 2 bases from V and 7 bases from J, the junction contained 10 bases not matched to a gene. Germline V CDR1 and CDR2: KGHDR, SFDVKD. This CDR3 reads CATSDSARDRVSGYTF. The CDR3 nucleotides are TGTGCCACCAGTGATTCCGCCCGGGACAGGGTCTCTGGCTACACCTTC.

V usage is TRBV19 and J usage is TRBJ1-5; unclear D gene. Germline CDR1 reads LNHDA; CDR2 reads SQIVND (reference sequence). The CDR3 has 15 residues. Trimming took 3 bases from V and 2 from J, leaving 11 bases between them. CDR3 loop: CASSIQSSRNQPQHF. CDR3 DNA sequence: TGTGCCAGTAGTATTCAGTCCAGTCGCAATCAGCCCCAGCATTTT.

The rearrangement joins TRBV5-6 to TRBJ2-1; 12 nucleotides agree with TRBD2. V lost 3 bases, J lost 6 bases, and 13 bases stayed unmatched. The germline V gene encodes CDR1 SGHDT and CDR2 YYEEEE. The CDR3 extends over 18 amino acids. For the CDR3, the DNA is TGTGCCAGCAGCTCGTGGACAGCTGGACTAGCGGGATTCAATGAGCAGTTCTTC. Amino acids: CASSSWTAGLAGFNEQFF.

V and J are TRBV10-2 and TRBJ1-2; TRBD1 matches 7 bases. With 6 bases clipped from V and 4 bases from J, the junction kept 5 bases outside the gene matches. The length of the CDR3 is 13 residues. Germline V gene lookup returns CDR1 WSHSY and CDR2 SAAADI. The CDR3 bases are TGCGCCAGCAGCGAGACAGGGATCTATGGCTACACCTTC. This translates into CASSETGIYGYTF.

The chain couples TRBV2 to TRBJ2-3; a weak D match, TRBD2 (5 bases). Germline assignment: CDR1 SNHLY and CDR2 FYNNEI. The V gene lost 7 bases and the J gene lost 5 bases, with 16 bases spanning the gap. This CDR3 spans 14 amino acids. CDR3 in amino acids: CASTRGSEVDTQYF. Here the CDR3 DNA reads TGTGCCAGCACCCGGGGTAGTGAGGTAGATACGCAGTATTTT.

V gene TRBV7-9 combines with J gene TRBJ2-2, with TRBD1 matching over 8 bases. V was clipped by 5 bases and J by 9 bases; unmatched bases: 8. The germline CDR1 and CDR2 sequences are SEHNR and FQNEAQ (reference sequence). This CDR3 is 14 amino acids long. The CDR3 DNA reads as TGTGCCAGCAGCAATGGACAGGGCGTTTGGGAGCTGTTTTTT. Protein sequence: CASSNGQGVWELFF.

The chain has TRBV6-5 and TRBJ2-7; the match to TRBD1 covers 8 bases. Germline lookup yields CDR1 MNHEY and CDR2 SVGAGI. J lost 1 base, V lost 5 bases, and 7 bases had no gene match. This CDR3 has 15 residues. The CDR3, as DNA: TGTGCCAGCAGTCGGCAGGGGGCCCGTTCCTACGAGCAGTACTTC. Its protein is CASSRQGARSYEQYF.

The V and J genes are TRBV6-5 and TRBJ1-5; possibly TRBD1 for D (5 bases). Per the germline V gene, CDR1 is MNHEY and CDR2 is SVGAGI. The V end lost 0 bases, the J end lost 4 bases, and 10 bases lay between the germline ends. The CDR3 runs to 15 residues. Here the CDR3 DNA reads TGTGCCAGCAGTTACTCGAGCAGGGCGAATCAGCCCCAGCATTTT. As protein: CASSYSSRANQPQHF.

V and J are TRBV28 and TRBJ1-5, with 7 bases lining up with TRBD1. This CDR3 has 13 residues. Unmatched junction bases numbered 5, after V lost 7 bases and J lost 5 bases. Germline V gene data show CDR1 as MDHEN and CDR2 as SYDVKM. The CDR3 DNA is TGTGCCAGCAATACCGACAGGGATCAGCCCCAGCATTTT. Its protein is CASNTDRDQPQHF.

This rearrangement joins TRBV28 to TRBJ2-7, with TRBD2 matching 7 bases. CDR1 MDHEN and CDR2 SYDVKM come from the germline V gene. Germline trimming cut 10 bases from V and 5 bases from J; bases unmatched to any gene: 8. The CDR3 spans 12 residues. The DNA for the CDR3 is TGTGCCACGAGTGGGAGGGCTGACGAGCAGTACTTC. Protein product: CATSGRADEQYF. Supplemented by reference TRBV28 and TRBJ2-7, the full variable domain reads DVKVTQSSRYLVKRTGEKVFLECVQDMDHENMFWYRQDPGLGLRLIYFSYDVKMKEKGDIPEGYSVSREKKERFSLILESASTNQTSMYLCATSGRADEQYFGPGTRLTVT.

The chain uses TRBV10-3 and TRBJ2-3; TRBD1 aligns across 8 bases. Trimming removed 6 bases from V and 3 bases from J; junction bases left unmatched: 2. This CDR3 is built from 13 residues. Germline V gene sequence: CDR1 ENHRY, CDR2 SYGVKD. CDR3 region: CAIRDRETDTQYF. CDR3 nucleotides: TGTGCCATCAGGGACAGGGAAACAGATACGCAGTATTTT.

This clone turned up a few times. The chain combines TRBV24-1 with TRBJ1-2; D is perhaps TRBD1 (5 bases). Germline loops: CDR1 KGHDR, CDR2 SFDVKD. This CDR3 has 12 amino acids. The V end was cut by 6 bases, the J end by 8 bases, with 12 bases between. The CDR3 nucleotides are TGTGCCACCAGTCCAGGGAACGGCGGCTACACCTTC. This encodes CATSPGNGGYTF.

The rearrangement uses TRBV28 and TRBJ1-5; D is possibly TRBD1 (6 bases). V lost 7 bases and J lost 1, with 11 bases in between. Germline V gives CDR1 MDHEN, CDR2 SYDVKM. The CDR3 consists of 14 residues. CDR3 loop: CASKGGMSNQPQHF. In DNA form, the CDR3 reads TGTGCCAGCAAGGGGGGGATGAGCAATCAGCCCCAGCATTTT.

The chain recombines TRBV19 with TRBJ1-1, with TRBD1 matching 9 bases. There are 14 residues in the CDR3. Germline loops: CDR1 LNHDA, CDR2 SQIVND (reference sequence). After removal of 3 bases from V and 11 bases from J, the junction contained 10 bases not matched to a gene. The chain's CDR3 is CASSIGTGPSGAFF. In DNA form, the CDR3 reads TGTGCCAGTAGTATCGGGACAGGGCCAAGCGGGGCTTTCTTT.

The CDR3 region is CASSPLGARGTNEKLFF. The CDR3 bases are TGTGCCAGCAGCCCGTTGGGGGCGAGGGGAACTAATGAAAAACTGTTTTTT. The V call is TRBV27, the J call TRBJ1-4; D might be TRBD1 (6 bases). Trimming took off 6 bases at V and 1 base at J, with 18 bases between the two ends. CDR1 is MNHEY and CDR2 is SMNVEV in the germline V gene (reference sequence). The CDR3 consists of 17 residues.

This sequence joins TRBV5-1 and TRBJ1-1; the match to TRBD1 covers 7 bases. The germline V gene encodes CDR1 SGHRS and CDR2 YFSETQ. V gave up 5 bases and J gave up 3 bases; unmatched junction bases: 10. This CDR3 region has 15 residues. DNA of the CDR3: TGCGCCAGCAGACCCCGACAGGGTATGGACACTGAAGCTTTCTTT. Translating gives CASRPRQGMDTEAFF.